The sample holds a few counts of the clone carrying this TCR beta chain. Its antigen is not identified. This specimen comes from a study of identical twins. The study's findings and limits: While abundant cord blood beta clonotypes carried fewer insertions, memory repertoires showed no such pattern. In monozygotic twins, models underestimated the sharing of out-of-frame TCR alpha.

V lost 3 bases and J lost 6; bases outside the gene matches: 10. Germline CDR1 SEHNR, CDR2 FQNEAQ (reference sequence). The CDR3 runs 16 residues. TCRdb ran MiXCR on the 5' RACE reads and lists one entry per CDR3 protein. The sample comprises about 300,000 distinct CDR3 sequences, 9% to 15% of which are singletons, and around 7.2% rests with the top ten. These sequences were also reported in another study, on yellow fever vaccine responses in identical twins.

The specimen was CD8+ T cells sorted from blood. This chain joins TRBV7-9 and TRBJ2-3, with 9 bases that match TRBD1. The TCR comes from a woman aged 18-35 years in good health. This chain's CDR3 is CASSFSSGDRADTQYF. CDR3 nucleotide sequence: TGTGCCAGCAGCTTTTCAAGTGGGGACAGGGCTGATACGCAGTATTTT.